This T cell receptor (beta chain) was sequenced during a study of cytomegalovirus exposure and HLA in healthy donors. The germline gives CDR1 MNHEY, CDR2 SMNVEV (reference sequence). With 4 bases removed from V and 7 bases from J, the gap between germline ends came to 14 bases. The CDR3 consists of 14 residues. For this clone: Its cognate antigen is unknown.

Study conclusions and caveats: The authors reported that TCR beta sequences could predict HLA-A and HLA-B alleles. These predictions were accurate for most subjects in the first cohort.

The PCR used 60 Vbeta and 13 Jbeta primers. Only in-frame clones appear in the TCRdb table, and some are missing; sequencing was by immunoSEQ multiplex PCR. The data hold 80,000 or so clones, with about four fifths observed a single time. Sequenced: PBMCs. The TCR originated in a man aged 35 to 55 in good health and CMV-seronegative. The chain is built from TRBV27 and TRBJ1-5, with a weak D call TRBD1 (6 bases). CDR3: CASSSRDNRQPQHF. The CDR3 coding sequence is TGTGCCAGCAGTTCCCGGGACAATCGCCAGCCCCAGCATTTT.